This is a list of T cell receptor beta chains from one sample in a study of T cell changes during pregnancy in multiple sclerosis. Generated by immunoSEQ multiplex PCR, the TCRdb table keeps only in-frame clones and is missing some. The repertoire holds approximately 80,000 clones, with 93% as singletons. The source was peripheral blood, collected in the second trimester of pregnancy. Source of these receptors: a female donor in good health, enrolled as a control in a pregnancy study. Each CDR3 is given with its conserved first and last residue. The D gene is left open where the match is weak. Not all rows give a size; the values are once, few, many and, for expanded clones, a class.

d_gene: TRBD1
v_gene: TRBV27
abundance: NA
j_gene: TRBJ1-1
CDR3aa: CATRRYEGQDEAFF
CDR3nt: TGTGCCACCAGACGGTACGAGGGACAGGATGAAGCTTTCTTT

d_gene: NA
v_gene: TRBV7-9
abundance: NA
j_gene: TRBJ2-5
CDR3aa: CASSRLGETQYF
CDR3nt: TGTGCCAGCAGCCGACTAGGCGAGACCCAGTACTTC

d_gene: NA
v_gene: TRBV30
abundance: NA
j_gene: TRBJ2-5
CDR3aa: CAWSDSLQETQYF
CDR3nt: TGTGCCTGGTCGGACAGTTTACAAGAGACCCAGTACTTC

d_gene: NA
v_gene: TRBV9
abundance: NA
j_gene: TRBJ1-6
CDR3aa: CASSVWGGDNSPLHF
CDR3nt: TGTGCCAGCAGCGTATGGGGGGGGGATAATTCACCCCTCCACTTT

d_gene: TRBD1
v_gene: TRBV9
abundance: once
j_gene: TRBJ1-4
CDR3aa: CASSVGQGGEKLFF
CDR3nt: TGTGCCAGCAGCGTAGGACAGGGTGGGGAAAAACTGTTTTTT

d_gene: NA
v_gene: TRBV27
abundance: NA
j_gene: TRBJ1-2
CDR3aa: CASSYKTGQGYGYTF
CDR3nt: TGTGCCAGCAGTTATAAGACAGGTCAAGGGTATGGCTACACCTTC

d_gene: NA
v_gene: TRBV27
abundance: NA
j_gene: TRBJ2-1
CDR3aa: CASSLRSYNEQFF
CDR3nt: TGTGCCAGCAGTTTACGTTCCTACAATGAGCAGTTCTTC

d_gene: NA
v_gene: TRBV6-1
abundance: NA
j_gene: TRBJ1-1
CDR3aa: CASSDPQAEAFF
CDR3nt: TGTGCCAGCAGTGATCCACAGGCTGAAGCTTTCTTT

d_gene: TRBD2
v_gene: TRBV5-1
abundance: NA
j_gene: TRBJ2-7
CDR3aa: CASSFGLASDEQYF
CDR3nt: TGCGCCAGCAGCTTTGGACTAGCGTCTGACGAGCAGTACTTC

d_gene: NA
v_gene: TRBV21-1
abundance: NA
j_gene: TRBJ1-3
CDR3aa: CASRRGQEQVQGNTIYF
CDR3nt: TGTGCCAGCAGAAGGGGCCAGGAACAGGTCCAGGGAAACACCATATATTTT

d_gene: NA
v_gene: TRBV19
abundance: NA
j_gene: TRBJ1-2
CDR3aa: CASSMFGGGESYGYTF
CDR3nt: TGTGCCAGTAGTATGTTCGGCGGAGGAGAAAGCTATGGCTACACCTTC

d_gene: NA
v_gene: TRBV10-3
abundance: NA
j_gene: TRBJ2-5
CDR3aa: CAIAQTGQETQYF
CDR3nt: TGTGCCATTGCACAGACAGGCCAAGAGACCCAGTACTTC

d_gene: TRBD2
v_gene: TRBV7-2
abundance: NA
j_gene: TRBJ2-5
CDR3aa: CASSLAGTSEGETQYF
CDR3nt: TGTGCCAGCAGCTTAGCCGGGACTAGCGAAGGAGAGACCCAGTACTTC

d_gene: TRBD1
v_gene: TRBV7-6
abundance: NA
j_gene: TRBJ1-5
CDR3aa: CAGGQESNQPQHF
CDR3nt: TGTGCCGGGGGACAGGAGAGTAATCAGCCCCAGCATTTT

d_gene: NA
v_gene: TRBV5-1
abundance: NA
j_gene: TRBJ1-4
CDR3aa: CASSLATGTNEKLFF
CDR3nt: TGCGCCAGCAGCTTGGCGACAGGAACGAATGAAAAACTGTTTTTT

d_gene: NA
v_gene: TRBV23-1
abundance: NA
j_gene: TRBJ2-7
CDR3aa: CASNRTGLKGNEQYF
CDR3nt: TGCGCCAGCAATCGTACCGGCCTAAAGGGGAACGAGCAGTACTTC

d_gene: NA
v_gene: TRBV5-6
abundance: NA
j_gene: TRBJ2-7
CDR3aa: CASSLGQYEQYF
CDR3nt: TGTGCCAGCAGCTTGGGACAATACGAGCAGTACTTC

d_gene: TRBD2
v_gene: TRBV4-3
abundance: once
j_gene: TRBJ2-3
CDR3aa: CASSQDRSGGGTDTQYF
CDR3nt: TGCGCCAGCAGCCAAGACAGGAGCGGGGGCGGCACAGATACGCAGTATTTT

d_gene: TRBD1
v_gene: TRBV10-3
abundance: NA
j_gene: TRBJ2-1
CDR3aa: CAISGQGNEQFF
CDR3nt: TGTGCCATCAGTGGACAGGGCAATGAGCAGTTCTTC

d_gene: TRBD1
v_gene: TRBV7-3
abundance: NA
j_gene: TRBJ1-4
CDR3aa: CASSFSGTVSHNEKLFF
CDR3nt: TGTGCCAGCAGCTTCTCCGGGACAGTCTCACATAATGAAAAACTGTTTTTT

d_gene: TRBD1
v_gene: TRBV4-2
abundance: NA
j_gene: TRBJ1-2
CDR3aa: CASSQQQGPYGYTF
CDR3nt: TGTGCCAGCAGCCAGCAACAGGGGCCTTATGGCTACACCTTC

d_gene: TRBD1
v_gene: TRBV18
abundance: NA
j_gene: TRBJ1-4
CDR3aa: CASSSRTGANEKLFF
CDR3nt: TGTGCCAGCTCATCCAGGACAGGGGCTAATGAAAAACTGTTTTTT

d_gene: TRBD1
v_gene: TRBV27
abundance: NA
j_gene: TRBJ2-7
CDR3aa: CASSSGTGGRNEQYF
CDR3nt: TGTGCCAGCAGTTCAGGGACAGGGGGCCGGAACGAGCAGTACTTC

d_gene: TRBD1
v_gene: TRBV30
abundance: NA
j_gene: TRBJ2-7
CDR3aa: CAWSVGQGTREQYF
CDR3nt: TGTGCCTGGAGTGTTGGACAGGGGACGAGAGAGCAGTACTTC

d_gene: NA
v_gene: TRBV6-1
abundance: few
j_gene: TRBJ1-2
CDR3aa: CASSETWSANYGYTF
CDR3nt: TGTGCCAGCAGTGAAACCTGGTCAGCTAACTATGGCTACACCTTC

d_gene: NA
v_gene: TRBV4-1
abundance: few
j_gene: TRBJ2-7
CDR3aa: CASSQGALYEQYF
CDR3nt: TGCGCCAGCAGCCAAGGGGCGCTCTACGAGCAGTACTTC

d_gene: NA
v_gene: TRBV7-8
abundance: NA
j_gene: TRBJ1-2
CDR3aa: CASSLARRERVYGYTF
CDR3nt: TGTGCCAGCAGCTTAGCAAGGAGGGAAAGGGTCTATGGCTACACCTTC

d_gene: NA
v_gene: TRBV30
abundance: NA
j_gene: TRBJ2-7
CDR3aa: CAWSVLTGDGYEQYF
CDR3nt: TGTGCCTGGAGTGTACTAACAGGTGATGGCTACGAGCAGTACTTC

d_gene: TRBD2
v_gene: TRBV6-5
abundance: NA
j_gene: TRBJ2-5
CDR3aa: CASSTLAGRQETQYF
CDR3nt: TGTGCCAGCAGTACCTTAGCGGGGAGACAAGAGACCCAGTACTTC

d_gene: TRBD1
v_gene: TRBV10-1
abundance: NA
j_gene: TRBJ1-6
CDR3aa: CASSEPWDRGRTPLHF
CDR3nt: TGCGCCAGCAGTGAGCCTTGGGACAGGGGGCGAACACCCCTCCACTTT

d_gene: NA
v_gene: TRBV4-3
abundance: NA
j_gene: TRBJ2-3
CDR3aa: CASSQDYTVVTDTQYF
CDR3nt: TGCGCCAGCAGCCAAGATTATACGGTTGTCACAGATACGCAGTATTTT

d_gene: TRBD1
v_gene: TRBV30
abundance: NA
j_gene: TRBJ2-7
CDR3aa: CAWSLMGQGSYEQYF
CDR3nt: TGTGCCTGGAGTTTGATGGGACAGGGGTCCTACGAGCAGTACTTC

d_gene: TRBD2
v_gene: TRBV6-5
abundance: NA
j_gene: TRBJ2-7
CDR3aa: CASSLTSGGTYEQYF
CDR3nt: TGTGCCAGCAGTCTTACTAGCGGGGGGACCTACGAGCAGTACTTC

d_gene: TRBD1
v_gene: TRBV12-5
abundance: NA
j_gene: TRBJ2-5
CDR3aa: CASGFRDRGDETQYF
CDR3nt: TGTGCTAGTGGTTTTCGGGACAGGGGGGATGAGACCCAGTACTTC

d_gene: NA
v_gene: TRBV7-2
abundance: NA
j_gene: TRBJ2-3
CDR3aa: CASSLRLDPDTQYF
CDR3nt: TGTGCCAGCAGCTTACGTCTAGACCCAGATACGCAGTATTTT

d_gene: NA
v_gene: TRBV7-6
abundance: NA
j_gene: TRBJ2-7
CDR3aa: CASSLAPPGEQYF
CDR3nt: TGTGCCAGCAGCTTAGCACCCCCCGGCGAGCAGTACTTC

d_gene: TRBD1
v_gene: TRBV5-6
abundance: NA
j_gene: TRBJ1-4
CDR3aa: CASSLPLPGQDNEKLFF
CDR3nt: TGTGCCAGCAGCTTGCCCCTTCCGGGACAGGATAATGAAAAACTGTTTTTT

d_gene: NA
v_gene: TRBV15
abundance: NA
j_gene: TRBJ1-6
CDR3aa: CATSRDYNGQKNSPLHF
CDR3nt: TGTGCCACCAGCAGAGATTACAATGGGCAGAAAAATTCACCCCTCCACTTT

d_gene: TRBD2
v_gene: TRBV5-1
abundance: NA
j_gene: TRBJ2-5
CDR3aa: CASSFSGGGQETQYF
CDR3nt: TGCGCCAGCAGCTTTAGCGGGGGAGGTCAGGAGACCCAGTACTTC

d_gene: TRBD2
v_gene: TRBV5-1
abundance: NA
j_gene: TRBJ2-7
CDR3aa: CASSSTSGVRVEQYF
CDR3nt: TGCGCCAGCAGCTCGACTAGCGGGGTCCGGGTCGAGCAGTACTTC

d_gene: NA
v_gene: TRBV27
abundance: NA
j_gene: TRBJ1-4
CDR3aa: CASSPVTAAATNEKLFF
CDR3nt: TGTGCCAGCAGTCCGGTGACTGCCGCGGCAACTAATGAAAAACTGTTTTTT

d_gene: TRBD1
v_gene: TRBV27
abundance: NA
j_gene: TRBJ2-1
CDR3aa: CASSFDRAYNEQFF
CDR3nt: TGTGCCAGCAGTTTCGACAGGGCTTACAATGAGCAGTTCTTC

d_gene: TRBD1
v_gene: TRBV5-4
abundance: NA
j_gene: TRBJ1-2
CDR3aa: CASKMDRDYGYTF
CDR3nt: TGTGCCAGCAAGATGGACAGGGACTATGGCTACACCTTC